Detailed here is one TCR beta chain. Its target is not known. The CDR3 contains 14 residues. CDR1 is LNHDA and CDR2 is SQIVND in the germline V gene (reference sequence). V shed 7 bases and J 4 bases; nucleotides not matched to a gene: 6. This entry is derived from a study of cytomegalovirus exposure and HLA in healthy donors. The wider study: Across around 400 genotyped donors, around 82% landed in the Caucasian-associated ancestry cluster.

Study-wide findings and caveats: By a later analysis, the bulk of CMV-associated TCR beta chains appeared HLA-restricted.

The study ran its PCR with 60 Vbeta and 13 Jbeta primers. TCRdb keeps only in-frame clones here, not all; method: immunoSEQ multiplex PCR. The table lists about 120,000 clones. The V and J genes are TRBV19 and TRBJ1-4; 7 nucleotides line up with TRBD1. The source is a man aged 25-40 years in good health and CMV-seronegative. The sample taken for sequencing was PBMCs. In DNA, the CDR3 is TGTGCCAGTAAGGAGGGACAGATTAATGAAAAACTGTTTTTT. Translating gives CASKEGQINEKLFF.